Given below is one T cell receptor (beta chain) in context. Its cognate antigen has yet to be identified. No base-level quality is on record; no much larger clone is a single base apart. CDR1 is given as LGHNT and CDR2 as FRNRAP, both from the germline V gene. The CDR3 runs 16 amino acids, cysteine and phenylalanine included. Kept here is only the CDR3 DNA, which spans 48 bases and is read in frame from base 1. V drops 1 base and J drops 2 bases, leaving 12 bases in between. The cohort was made up of roughly 670 healthy bone marrow donors. All cohort members were sampled while nominally healthy, although unrecorded immune exposures were likely present. The donor tested CMV seropositive, placing the donor among the 289 seropositive members of the cohort. Each donor provided a peripheral blood sample, and peripheral blood mononuclear cells were used for TCR beta sequencing. Genomic DNA extraction from the blood cell samples was performed with the Qiagen DNeasy Blood Extraction Kit.

These data originate in a study of cytomegalovirus exposure and HLA in healthy donors (dated by TCRdb to 2017 to 2019). A note on the overall study: In an earlier analysis of some 610 of the donors, 276 Gb of sequence data and 117 million unique TCR beta sequences from about 179 million T cells were reported. All discovery cohort repertoires had been generated using a single sequencing platform. On average, roughly 250,000 unique TCR beta nucleotide sequences were sequenced per donor among some 420 genotyped donors of the cohort, with roughly 20% of those sequences being non-productive. Donor age, sex, ethnicity and CMV serostatus were compiled together with the repertoire data. Rather than drawing on any new phenotypic data, the later analysis identified candidate immune exposures from TCR beta sequences and the way those sequences occurred across donors. The number of donors typed differed by locus, with about 620-630 for A, B, C, DRB1 and DQB1, roughly 520 for DQA1, over 600 for DPA1, and under 490 for DPB1. An early release covering roughly 640 HLA-typed donors comprised 250 to 350 gigabases of sequencing data and tens of millions of unique TCR sequences. The study profiled the T cell repertoires of fewer than 850 subjects by immunosequencing and related them to cytomegalovirus serostatus. The study aimed to test whether signatures of past pathogen exposure could be identified by cataloging public T cell receptors. Genome-wide SNP genotypes for about 60% of the roughly 700 donors were used in a later genetic analysis, which treated that subset as a discovery cohort. Five DR-DQ haplotypes were handled as single units for association and clustering because linkage in the cohort was strong. A later analysis re-examined previously published TCR beta repertoires from roughly 650 donors and added high-resolution HLA genotyping to investigate patterns of TCR occurrence. An earlier analysis of nearly 600 of the donors applied high-throughput TCR beta sequencing to assess whether each TCR beta V gene segment acted as functional or pseudogenic. To predict cytomegalovirus infection status, the study brought together high-throughput TCR immunosequencing, statistical association of individual TCRs with disease status, and machine learning. Besides the first cohort of more than 650 subjects, a separate validation cohort made up of roughly 120 different subjects was used. Of the roughly 410 genotyped donors, over 80% were placed in the genetic ancestry cluster associated with self-reported Caucasian donors. HLA typing included class I and class II loci at four-digit resolution. Study-level results and caveats: In a later analysis, HLA-associated TCR beta chains were found to be more clonally expanded and to have lower generation probabilities than equally common non-associated chains. Because the 87-base-pair reads could not distinguish some IMGT-functional V segments, including TRBV6-2 and TRBV6-3, those segments were excluded. In a later analysis, TCR association rates were found to vary across HLA loci, with the most associated TCRs seen for DRB1 alleles and the fewest for HLA-C alleles. Sequencing depth was assumed to be roughly uniform across donors in the presence/absence analyses, though that assumption may not hold. In a later genetic analysis, a missense DCLRE1C variant was associated with V-gene and J-gene trimming of TCR beta chains, and the association was replicated in an independent cohort. The sequencing pipeline was judged likely to have produced a cluster of highly shared sequence variants as a technical artifact. Compared with the 666-donor mean, donors in an Asian-associated ancestry cluster had fewer N-insertions in productive TCRs, according to a later genetic analysis. For the cohort, immune exposure information was limited to CMV serostatus. According to a later analysis, parvovirus B19, influenza, CMV and Epstein-Barr virus appeared linked to several top co-occurrence clusters. Three of the identified cytomegalovirus-associated TCR beta chains were confirmed in vitro to be specific for cytomegalovirus antigens. A later analysis associated around 16,000 TCR beta sequences with specific HLA alleles at a false discovery rate of 0.05. Broadly in line with IMGT annotations, most TCR beta V segments showed up in productive rearrangements about 87% or about 30% of the time in an earlier analysis of several hundred of the donors. The study gave a list of some 150 TCR beta chains associated with cytomegalovirus. In this cohort, only TCR beta chains were sequenced, and detectable features were limited by the absence of alpha or paired-chain data. Because counts were too low, seventeen rarely observed V segments, including chromosome 9 orphons, were left out of the earlier analysis of over 550 of the donors. It was suggested by the authors that the approach could potentially be generalized to other disease states and immunological phenotypes. Correlated functional status among segregating V segments might be attributable to linkage disequilibrium, but an unknown experimental factor could not be ruled out. Because HLA typing was unavailable for some donors at each locus, only the typed subset was used in association tests. While some public TCRs were present in many individuals, most TCR sequences turned up only very rarely across donors. A further reported finding was that TCR beta sequences accurately predicted the HLA-A and HLA-B alleles for most subjects in the first cohort. The classifier was reported to diagnose cytomegalovirus status with high specificity and sensitivity in both the original cohort and the validation cohort. In a later analysis, most CMV-associated TCR beta chains were found to appear HLA-restricted, with HLA associations seemingly driven largely by CMV exposure. Strong co-occurrence of HLA alleles, especially DR and DQ, made assigning TCR associations to individual alleles difficult.

Libraries came from the immunoSEQ multiplex PCR assay. For the multiplex PCR, a mixture combining 60 forward primers for TCR Vbeta segments and 13 reverse primers for TCR Jbeta segments was used. Amplification of the CDR3 region of rearranged TCR beta genes was performed with a multiplex PCR assay on genomic DNA. The amplified TCR beta libraries were sequenced on the Illumina HiSeq System as 87-base-pair reads. As for the authors' bioinformatics: A later analysis counted tens of millions of unique TCR beta chains across the 666 repertoires, and about 10 million of these chains were shared by at least two donors. Raw reads were error-corrected and collapsed into unique sequences by a nearest-neighbor algorithm in which closely related sequences were merged to remove PCR and sequencing errors. To assign V, D and J gene segments, CDR3 sequences were aligned to IMGT reference sequences. Each retained sequence needed at least a six-nucleotide match to both a V gene segment and a J gene segment. A rearrangement was called productive if the CDR3 had no stop codons and remained in frame with V and J, and every other rearrangement was called non-productive. Following IMGT convention, CDR3 was defined as the stretch from the second conserved V-encoded cysteine to the conserved J-encoded phenylalanine. Sequences without an unambiguous match to a single V gene segment were excluded from the earlier analysis of several hundred of the donors. In an earlier analysis of a few hundred of the donors, a V segment was called functional when productive rearrangements were above 56.7%, and segregating when the standard deviation between donors exceeded 5%. A statistical classification framework was built to diagnose cytomegalovirus status from the catalog of TCR beta chain sequences. A later analysis assigned V and J genes by comparing TCR nucleotide sequences with IMGT/GENE-DB human TR gene sequences. Using the TCRdist pipeline, a later analysis assigned CDR3 sequences along with most-parsimonious VDJ recombination scenarios. A later analysis defined each TCR beta chain by its CDR3 amino acid sequence plus V-gene family, and excluded reads lacking a unique V-gene family. As a way to deal with suspected cross-contamination and a sequencing artifact, a later analysis dropped over 550 nucleotide sequences that were highly shared and had low generation probability. In a later analysis, a clonal expansion index for each public chain was calculated from normalized within-repertoire ranks of inferred template counts. A later analysis computed generation probabilities with a VDJ recombination model fitted to out-of-frame rearrangements, and checked the results against IGoR. In a later analysis, hypergeometric tests were used to score TCR-TCR, TCR-HLA and TCR-CMV co-occurrence, with a repertoire-size bias correction applied to TCR pairs. False discovery rates were estimated in a later analysis by permuting HLA or CMV assignments 20 times. A later analysis grouped co-occurring TCRs with DBSCAN, adding TCRdist sequence similarity when clustering within HLA-allele-positive subsets. Co-occurrence clustering excluded repertoires with fewer than 30,000 or more than 120,000 public chains, plus five with anomalous nucleotide sharing. Imported from immuneACCESS, the table was reduced by TCRdb to in-frame sequences with V and J called. These copies leave out some clones; in studies compared against another copy, an unresolved V gene accounts for under half, and the cause of the remainder is not known. The V and J calls and clone size were taken over from that table, and D and trimming were inferred from the DNA. The table for this sample lists about 200,000 clones; about 84% of them were counted only once. Roughly an eighth of the sample is in the top ten clones.

The sequencing input was PBMCs. This sequence uses TRBV12-5 and TRBJ2-1, and possibly TRBD2, on 6 matching bases. This receptor was taken from a woman in her twenties or thirties in good health and CMV-seropositive. The CDR3 protein: CASGLAMGLAYNEQFF. The nucleotides read TGTGCTAGTGGTTTGGCGATGGGACTCGCCTACAATGAGCAGTTCTTC.